A single sample gave rise to the 19 T cell receptor beta chains below, sequenced in a study of T-cell reconstitution after alpha-beta-depleted transplantation in children (dated by TCRdb to about 2016). The method behind the library was PCR. TCRdb lists the instrument as Illumina HiSeq 2500. To normalize quantification of the TCRbeta repertoire, the TCR libraries were built with molecular barcoding that relied on unique molecular identifiers. TCRdb trimmed public reads at Q25 via fastp, called clones via MiXCR and kept in-frame beta chains. Identical CDR3 proteins give one entry, which carries the most common genes and DNA. For this sample there are approximately 110,000 distinct CDR3 sequences; 23% appear just once. The ten largest make up 10% of the sample. Sample treatment or condition, as interpreted from the label and publication: allogeneic hematopoietic cell transplantation with graft depleted of TCRalphabeta T cells and CD19 B cells.

Material: PBMCs, mostly from graft donor cells, obtained 180 days after TCRalphabeta/CD19-depleted stem cell transplant. Every receptor here comes from a male patient aged 2 to 9 who had a stem cell transplant for chronic granulomatous disease, so the T cells may come from the graft donor.

This clonotype was seen many times. The J gene is TRBJ1-6, the V gene TRBV6-2 or TRBV6-3, with TRBD1 as a possible D gene (6 bases). Germline values: CDR1 MNHEY, CDR2 SVGEGT. V was clipped by 1 base and J by 6 bases, with 16 bases between them. The CDR3 runs 17 residues. The CDR3 bases are TGTGCCAGCAGTTACTACCCATCGGGACAAAGTAATTCACCCCTCCACTTT. Encoded protein: CASSYYPSGQSNSPLHF.

This sequence joins TRBV12-3 or TRBV12-4 and TRBJ2-7, with D perhaps TRBD1 or TRBD2 (6 bases each). V gave up 3 bases and J gave up 2 bases, with 11 bases separating them. The CDR3 is 14 amino acids. CDR3 sequence (DNA): TGTGCCAGCAGTTTCACCGGGGGCCCCTACGAGCAGTACTTC. It codes for CASSFTGGPYEQYF.

This clonotype was counted only a few times. The V and J genes are TRBV7-9 and TRBJ2-3; TRBD2 agrees at 8 bases. From germline, CDR1 is SEHNR and CDR2 FQNEAQ (reference sequence). The ends lost 5 bases at V and 2 bases at J; junction bases unmatched: 6. The CDR3 length is 15 residues. CDR3 protein: CASSQAGVVTDTQYF. The DNA of the CDR3 is TGTGCCAGCAGCCAAGCGGGAGTAGTCACAGATACGCAGTATTTT.

This clonotype was counted ten times or more. The chain links TRBV12-3 or TRBV12-4 to TRBJ2-7; the D call may be TRBD1 or TRBD2 (5 bases each). V was trimmed by 5 bases and J by 3 bases, leaving 20 bases between them. This CDR3 is 16 amino acids long. This CDR3 reads CASSPFRRGALYEQYF. CDR3 bases: TGTGCCAGCAGTCCCTTCAGACGAGGGGCCCTCTACGAGCAGTACTTC.

The gene calls are TRBV9 and TRBJ2-3; a possible D gene is TRBD2 (6 bases). The CDR3 sequence is 16 residues long. The germline CDR1 and CDR2 sequences are SGDLS and YYNGEE. V was pared by 3 bases and J by 2 bases, with 16 bases between. The CDR3 DNA follows: TGTGCCAGCAGCGGATATACGGGACTTACCACAGATACGCAGTATTTT. Translating it yields CASSGYTGLTTDTQYF.

Only a few counts were recorded for this clonotype. The rearrangement uses TRBV12-3 or TRBV12-4 and TRBJ2-1, with D possibly being TRBD1 (6 bases). Trimming left V 6 bases short and J 5 bases short, with 14 bases between. The CDR3 is 14 residues long. The CDR3 protein is CASRTRYRDNEQFF. Written as DNA, the CDR3 is TGTGCCAGCAGGACCCGATACAGGGACAATGAGCAGTTCTTC.

This clonotype has at least ten counts. V is TRBV6-5 and J is TRBJ2-2, with D perhaps TRBD1 (6 bases). This CDR3 contains 17 residues. Trimming stripped 2 bases from V and 0 bases from J, with 13 bases between. Germline V gene sequence: CDR1 MNHEY, CDR2 SVGAGI. CDR3 sequence reads: CASSYNRVLSNTGELFF. The CDR3 nucleotides are TGTGCCAGCAGTTACAACAGGGTCCTCTCGAACACCGGGGAGCTGTTTTTT.

This clonotype was detected ten times or more. Here the CDR3 DNA reads TGCGCCAGCAGCTTAACTAGCGGGAGAGGGACCGGGGAGCTGTTTTTT. Its translation: CASSLTSGRGTGELFF. The chain employs TRBV5-1 and TRBJ2-2, with 11 bases identical to TRBD2. The CDR3 sequence is 16 residues long. Germline V gene lookup returns CDR1 SGHRS and CDR2 YFSETQ. The trim removed 2 bases at V and 5 bases at J, leaving 5 bases unmatched.

In this sample, this clonotype turned up a few times. The gene calls are TRBV20-1 and TRBJ2-7, with D perhaps being TRBD1 or TRBD2 (5 bases each). V was trimmed by 5 bases and J by 4 bases, leaving 18 bases between them. CDR3 size: 14 residues. Germline V gives CDR1 DFQATT, CDR2 SNEGSKA (reference sequence). CDR3 region: CSAGHRDPRYEQYF. Written as DNA, the CDR3 is TGCAGTGCTGGCCACCGGGACCCCCGATACGAGCAGTACTTC.

This clonotype came up many times. The V call is TRBV10-3, the J call TRBJ1-1; D call uncertain. The germline V and J ends were trimmed by 3 bases and 6 bases, with 8 bases remaining between them. This CDR3 is built from 12 residues. CDR1 is ENHRY and CDR2 is SYGVKD in the germline V gene. The CDR3 DNA is TGTGCCATCAGTGAAGGTCCGGCTGAAGCTTTCTTT. Encoded protein: CAISEGPAEAFF.

This clonotype was found many times. The chain couples TRBV29-1 to TRBJ1-2; D call uncertain. CDR3 length: 12 amino acids. Germline V gene lookup returns CDR1 SQVTM and CDR2 ANQGSEA. With 4 bases removed from V and 8 bases from J, the gap between germline ends came to 14 bases. CDR3 sequence: CSVVRPLDGYTF. The CDR3 DNA is TGCAGCGTTGTCAGGCCCCTGGACGGCTACACCTTC.

V usage is TRBV15 and J usage is TRBJ2-1; no clear D gene. Germline assignment: CDR1 LNHNV and CDR2 YYDKDF (reference sequence). CDR3 length: 17 amino acids. With 0 bases removed from V and 0 bases from J, the gap between germline ends came to 12 bases. CDR3 nucleotide sequence: TGTGCCACCAGCAGAGATGATGGTATTGCCTCCTACAATGAGCAGTTCTTC. Translation: CATSRDDGIASYNEQFF.

In its sample, this clonotype was seen many times. This chain connects TRBV5-5 to TRBJ1-5; 7 bases fit TRBD1. CDR1 is SGHKS, CDR2 YYEKEE, per germline (reference sequence). The CDR3 is made up of 16 amino acids. The V gene end was trimmed by 0 bases and the J gene end by 3 bases; junction bases not matched to a gene: 6. The chain's CDR3 is CASSLAPTGNNQPQHF. The CDR3, as DNA: TGTGCCAGCAGCTTGGCCCCGACAGGGAACAATCAGCCCCAGCATTTT.

This clonotype was seen ten or more times. The CDR3 here is CASSAGTGEAFF. Here the CDR3 DNA reads TGTGCCAGCAGCGCCGGGACAGGTGAAGCTTTCTTT. This chain connects TRBV7-8 to TRBJ1-1; 8 nucleotides agree with TRBD1. The germline CDR1 and CDR2 sequences are SGHVS and FQNEAQ. V trimming: 5 bases; J trimming: 7 bases; junction bases outside the gene matches: 3. The CDR3 length is 12 residues.

This clonotype has at least ten counts. The V call is TRBV27, the J call TRBJ2-1; no definite D call. CDR3 length equals 16 residues. Germline V gene lookup returns CDR1 MNHEY and CDR2 SMNVEV (reference sequence). Deletions cut 2 bases from V and 0 bases from J, with 11 bases between. CDR3 region: CASSLIFGYSYNEQFF. The CDR3 region has the DNA TGTGCCAGCAGTTTAATCTTCGGGTACTCCTACAATGAGCAGTTCTTC.

The rearrangement uses TRBV15 and TRBJ1-6, with TRBD1 identical over 7 bases. J lost 6 bases, V lost 0 bases, and 2 bases had no gene match. This CDR3 is built from 15 residues. Germline values: CDR1 LNHNV, CDR2 YYDKDF (reference sequence). CDR3 amino acids: CATSRDGTANSPLHF. The CDR3 nucleotides are TGTGCCACCAGCAGAGACGGGACAGCTAATTCACCCCTCCACTTT.

The sample holds many counts of this clonotype. V gene TRBV2 combines with J gene TRBJ2-3, with a possible D match to TRBD2 (5 bases). In germline, CDR1 is SNHLY, CDR2 FYNNEI. The V and J ends lost 2 bases and 0 bases respectively, with 9 bases between them. This CDR3 comprises 15 residues. DNA of the CDR3: TGTGCCAGCAGTGAACCTAGCACTAGCACAGATACGCAGTATTTT. This translates into CASSEPSTSTDTQYF.

This clonotype turned up a few times. This chain links TRBV29-1 with TRBJ1-4, with D uncertain. Trimming removed 4 bases at V and 2 bases at J, with 14 bases between. Germline loops: CDR1 SQVTM, CDR2 ANQGSEA. CDR3 length equals 15 residues. The CDR3 DNA sequence: TGCAGCGTTGTTGTGGGTTGGACGACTAATGAAAAACTGTTTTTT. Amino acids: CSVVVGWTTNEKLFF.

This clonotype came up a few times. The CDR3 spells CASTRDSQETQYF. CDR3 bases: TGTGCCAGCACTCGGGACAGTCAAGAGACCCAGTACTTC. This chain connects TRBV2 to TRBJ2-5; 7 bases are a match to TRBD1. The germline V gene encodes CDR1 SNHLY and CDR2 FYNNEI. The CDR3 spans 13 residues. The J segment lost 2 bases and the V segment lost 7 bases, leaving 4 bases of the junction unmatched.